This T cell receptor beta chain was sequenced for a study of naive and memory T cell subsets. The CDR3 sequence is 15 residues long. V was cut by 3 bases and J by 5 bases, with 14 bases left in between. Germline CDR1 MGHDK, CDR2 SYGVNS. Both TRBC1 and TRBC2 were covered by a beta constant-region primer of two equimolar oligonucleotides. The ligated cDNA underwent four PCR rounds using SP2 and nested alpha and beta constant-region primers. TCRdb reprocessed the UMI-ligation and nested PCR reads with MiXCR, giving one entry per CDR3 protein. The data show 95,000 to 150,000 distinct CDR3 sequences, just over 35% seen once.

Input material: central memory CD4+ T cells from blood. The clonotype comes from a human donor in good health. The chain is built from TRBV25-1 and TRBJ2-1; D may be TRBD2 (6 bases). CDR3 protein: CASSDSGYLNNEQFF. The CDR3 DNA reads TGTGCCAGCAGTGATAGCGGCTACCTGAACAATGAGCAGTTCTTC.